The clone carrying this T cell receptor beta chain was found many times. The antigen is unknown. The germline V and J ends were trimmed by 6 bases and 0 bases, with 11 bases remaining between them. This CDR3 has 15 residues. The V gene's germline CDR1 is MNHEY and CDR2 SMNVEV (reference sequence). This sample was included in a study of Graves' ophthalmopathy and Graves' hyperthyroidism. The overall study: Researchers obtained peripheral blood at initial diagnosis, before any treatment had begun. Study findings and constraints: Distinction of ophthalmopathy from stable hyperthyroidism by a 13-signature model reached 87.88% sensitivity and 75% to 84% specificity. Blood samples also showed most expanded thyroid clonotypes exceeding 0.001 frequency.

Using RNA transcripts, the TCR beta CDR3 regions were amplified. After a first-round RT-PCR with HTBI primers, a second-round multiplex PCR was run. TCRdb redid the calling of the multiplex PCR reads with MiXCR, one entry per CDR3 protein. The sample contains about 160,000 distinct CDR3 sequences, over 35% of which appear only once. What was sequenced was peripheral blood. The sequence came from a woman in her forties with Graves' ophthalmopathy. The chain is built from TRBV27 and TRBJ2-2; possibly TRBD1 for D (5 bases). Here the CDR3 DNA reads TGTGCCAGCAGCCCTGACAGAACGAACACCGGGGAGCTGTTTTTT. Translation: CASSPDRTNTGELFF.